The entry below describes one T cell receptor (beta chain). Antigen: not known. This sample stems from a study of OX40 agonist ivuxolimab in advanced cancers. At the level of the study: Dosing consisted of intravenous ivuxolimab at 0.01 to 10 mg/kg every 2 weeks. General study points: Expanded peripheral T cells had an undetermined antigen specificity. Expanded clones belonging to CD8+ T cells outnumbered, on average, those of CD4+. Those patients achieving a partial response at 0.1-3.0 mg/kg showed among the lowest clonal expansion.

This CDR3 is 19 amino acids long. The germline V and J ends were trimmed by 3 bases and 2 bases, with 23 bases remaining between them. The germline V gene encodes CDR1 LNHDA and CDR2 SQIVND (reference sequence). Using immunoSEQ multiplex PCR, the repertoire was profiled, and TCRdb retains in-frame clones only, with some absent. The sample lists about 73,000 clones, 84% seen once, with less than 2.5% in the top ten. This clonotype was sampled from an adult with an advanced solid tumor such as melanoma, head and neck, liver or kidney cancer. The sequences come from CD4+ or CD8+ T cells sorted from blood, collected in a trial of the OX40 agonist ivuxolimab. The chain couples TRBV19 to TRBJ2-1; D possibly matches TRBD1 or TRBD2 (5 bases each). This chain's CDR3 is CASSIWGPGTHKTYNEQFF. The CDR3 bases are TGTGCCAGTAGTATTTGGGGTCCAGGGACCCACAAAACCTACAATGAGCAGTTCTTC.